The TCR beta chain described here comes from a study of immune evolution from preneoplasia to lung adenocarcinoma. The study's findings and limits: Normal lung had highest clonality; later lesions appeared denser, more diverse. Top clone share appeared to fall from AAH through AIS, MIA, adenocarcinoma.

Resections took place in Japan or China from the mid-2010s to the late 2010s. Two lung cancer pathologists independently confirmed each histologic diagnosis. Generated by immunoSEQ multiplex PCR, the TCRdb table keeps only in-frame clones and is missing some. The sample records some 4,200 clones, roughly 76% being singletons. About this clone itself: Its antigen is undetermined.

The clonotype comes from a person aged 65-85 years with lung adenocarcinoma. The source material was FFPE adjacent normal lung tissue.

CDR3 sequence: CAISERGASGANVLTF. Here the CDR3 DNA reads TGTGCCATCAGTGAGCGGGGGGCCTCTGGGGCCAACGTCCTGACTTTC. The V gene is TRBV10-3, the J gene TRBJ2-6, with D tentatively TRBD2 (7 bases). V lost 2 bases and J lost 0, with 8 bases in between. The CDR3 runs to 16 residues. Germline CDR1 and CDR2: ENHRY and SYGVKD.